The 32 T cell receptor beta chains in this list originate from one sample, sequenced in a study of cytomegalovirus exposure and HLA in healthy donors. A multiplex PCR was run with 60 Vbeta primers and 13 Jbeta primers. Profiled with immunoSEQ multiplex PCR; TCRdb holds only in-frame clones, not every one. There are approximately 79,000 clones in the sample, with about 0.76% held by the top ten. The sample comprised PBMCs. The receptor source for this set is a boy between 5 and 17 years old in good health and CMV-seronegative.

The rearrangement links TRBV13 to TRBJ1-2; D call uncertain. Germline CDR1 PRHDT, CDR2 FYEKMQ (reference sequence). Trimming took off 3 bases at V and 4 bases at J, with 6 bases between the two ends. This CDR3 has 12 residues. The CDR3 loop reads CASSFYGYGYTF. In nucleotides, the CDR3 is TGTGCCAGCAGCTTCTACGGCTATGGCTACACCTTC.

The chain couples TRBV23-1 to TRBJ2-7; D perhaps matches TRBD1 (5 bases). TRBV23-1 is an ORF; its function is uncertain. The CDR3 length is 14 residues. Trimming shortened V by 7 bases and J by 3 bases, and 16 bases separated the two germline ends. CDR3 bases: TGCGCCAGCACCTTCGCAGGGTACTTCTACGAGCAGTACTTC. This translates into CASTFAGYFYEQYF.

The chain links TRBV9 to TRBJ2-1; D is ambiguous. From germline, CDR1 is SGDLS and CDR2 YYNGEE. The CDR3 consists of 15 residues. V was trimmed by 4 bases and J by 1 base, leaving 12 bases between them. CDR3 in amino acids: CASSPVGNSYNEQFF. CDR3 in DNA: TGTGCCAGCAGCCCGGTTGGTAATTCCTACAATGAGCAGTTCTTC.

CDR3: CASTLTGINTIYF. For the CDR3, the DNA is TGTGCCAGTACCCTCACAGGGATAAACACCATATATTTT. The V gene is TRBV19, the J gene TRBJ1-3, with D possibly TRBD1 on 6 matching bases. Germline lookup yields CDR1 LNHDA and CDR2 SQIVND (reference sequence). The CDR3 loop spans 13 amino acids. Trimming took 7 bases from V and 6 from J, leaving 13 bases between them.

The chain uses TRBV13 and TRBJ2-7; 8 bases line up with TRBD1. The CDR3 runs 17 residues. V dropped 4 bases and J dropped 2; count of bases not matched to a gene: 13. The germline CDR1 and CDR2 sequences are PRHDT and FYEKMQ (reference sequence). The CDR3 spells CASSYSPGQVDAYEQYF. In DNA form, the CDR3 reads TGTGCCAGCAGCTACTCCCCGGGACAGGTTGACGCCTACGAGCAGTACTTC. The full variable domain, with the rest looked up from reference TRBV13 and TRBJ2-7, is AAGVIQSPRHLIKEKRETATLKCYPIPRHDTVYWYQQGPGQDPQFLISFYEKMQSDKGSIPDRFSAQQFSDYHSELNMSSLELGDSALYFCASSYSPGQVDAYEQYFGPGTRLTVT.

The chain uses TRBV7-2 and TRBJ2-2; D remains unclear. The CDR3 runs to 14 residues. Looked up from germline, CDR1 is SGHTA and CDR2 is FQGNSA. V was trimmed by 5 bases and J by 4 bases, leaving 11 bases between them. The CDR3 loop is CASSPVSVTGELFF. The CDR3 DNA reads TGTGCCAGCAGCCCTGTTTCAGTCACCGGGGAGCTGTTTTTT. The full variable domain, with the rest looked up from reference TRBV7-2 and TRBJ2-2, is GAGVSQSPSNKVTEKGKDVELRCDPISGHTALYWYRQSLGQGLEFLIYFQGNSAPDKSGLPSDRFSAERTGGSVSTLTIQRTQQEDSAVYLCASSPVSVTGELFFGEGSRLTVL.

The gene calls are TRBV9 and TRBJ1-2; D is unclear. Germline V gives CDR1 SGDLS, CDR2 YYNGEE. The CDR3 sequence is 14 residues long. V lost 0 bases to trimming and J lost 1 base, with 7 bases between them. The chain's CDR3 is CASSVGPGNYGYTF. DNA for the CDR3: TGTGCCAGCAGCGTAGGCCCCGGTAACTATGGCTACACCTTC.

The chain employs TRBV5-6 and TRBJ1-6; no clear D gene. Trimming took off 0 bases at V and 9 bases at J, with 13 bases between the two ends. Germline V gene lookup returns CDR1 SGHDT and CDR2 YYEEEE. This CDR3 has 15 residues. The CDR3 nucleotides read TGTGCCAGCAGCTTGGATAGGTCAGAGGCTTCACCCCTCCACTTT. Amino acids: CASSLDRSEASPLHF.

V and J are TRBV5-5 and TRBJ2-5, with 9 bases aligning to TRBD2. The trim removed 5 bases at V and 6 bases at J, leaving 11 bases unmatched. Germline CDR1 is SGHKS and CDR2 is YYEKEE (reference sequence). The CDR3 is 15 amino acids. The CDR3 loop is CASSCRLADKKTQYF. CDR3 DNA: TGTGCCAGCAGTTGTAGACTAGCGGATAAGAAGACCCAGTACTTC.

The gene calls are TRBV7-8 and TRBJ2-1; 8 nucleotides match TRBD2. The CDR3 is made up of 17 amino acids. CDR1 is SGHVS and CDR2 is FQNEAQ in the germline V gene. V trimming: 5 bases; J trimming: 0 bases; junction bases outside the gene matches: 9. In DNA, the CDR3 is TGTGCCAGCAGCATACGTCCGGGGGGGAGCTCCTACAATGAGCAGTTCTTC. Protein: CASSIRPGGSSYNEQFF.

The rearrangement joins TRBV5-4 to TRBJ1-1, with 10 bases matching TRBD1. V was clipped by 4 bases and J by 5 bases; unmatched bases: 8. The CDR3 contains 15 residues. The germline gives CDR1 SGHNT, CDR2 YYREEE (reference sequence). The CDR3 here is CASSLPGQGFTEAFF. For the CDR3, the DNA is TGTGCCAGCAGCCTGCCGGGACAGGGGTTTACTGAAGCTTTCTTT.

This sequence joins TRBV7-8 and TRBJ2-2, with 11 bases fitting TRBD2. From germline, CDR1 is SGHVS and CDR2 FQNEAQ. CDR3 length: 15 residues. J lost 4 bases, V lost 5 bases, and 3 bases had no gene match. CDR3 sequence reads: CASSVLAGATGELFF. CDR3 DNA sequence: TGTGCCAGCAGCGTACTAGCGGGAGCCACCGGGGAGCTGTTTTTT. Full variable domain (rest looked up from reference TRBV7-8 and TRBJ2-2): GAGVSQSPRYKVAKRGQDVALRCDPISGHVSLFWYQQALGQGPEFLTYFQNEAQLDKSGLPSDRFFAERPEGSVSTLKIQRTQQEDSAVYLCASSVLAGATGELFFGEGSRLTVL.

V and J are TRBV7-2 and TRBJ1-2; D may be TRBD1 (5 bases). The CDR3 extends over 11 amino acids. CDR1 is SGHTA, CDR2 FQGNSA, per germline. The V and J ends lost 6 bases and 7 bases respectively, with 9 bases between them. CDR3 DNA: TGTGCCAGCAGGGGGCCTGGTGGCTACACCTTC. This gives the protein CASRGPGGYTF. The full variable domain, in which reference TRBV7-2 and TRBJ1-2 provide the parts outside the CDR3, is GAGVSQSPSNKVTEKGKDVELRCDPISGHTALYWYRQSLGQGLEFLIYFQGNSAPDKSGLPSDRFSAERTGGSVSTLTIQRTQQEDSAVYLCASRGPGGYTFGSGTRLTVV.

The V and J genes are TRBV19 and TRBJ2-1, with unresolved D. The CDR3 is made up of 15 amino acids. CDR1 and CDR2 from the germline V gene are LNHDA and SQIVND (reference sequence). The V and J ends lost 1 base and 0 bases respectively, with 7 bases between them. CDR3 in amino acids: CASSIAESSYNEQFF. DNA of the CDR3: TGTGCCAGTAGTATAGCCGAGAGCTCCTACAATGAGCAGTTCTTC. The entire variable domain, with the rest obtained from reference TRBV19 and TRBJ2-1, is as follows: DGGITQSPKYLFRKEGQNVTLSCEQNLNHDAMYWYRQDPGQGLRLIYYSQIVNDFQKGDIAEGYSVSREKKESFPLTVTSAQKNPTAFYLCASSIAESSYNEQFFGPGTRLTVL.

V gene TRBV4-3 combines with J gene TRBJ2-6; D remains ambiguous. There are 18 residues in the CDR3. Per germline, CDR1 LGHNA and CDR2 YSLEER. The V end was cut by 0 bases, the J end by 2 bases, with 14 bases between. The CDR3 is CASSQDLSVVPGANVLTF. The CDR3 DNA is TGCGCCAGCAGCCAAGATCTCAGCGTGGTCCCTGGGGCCAACGTCCTGACTTTC.

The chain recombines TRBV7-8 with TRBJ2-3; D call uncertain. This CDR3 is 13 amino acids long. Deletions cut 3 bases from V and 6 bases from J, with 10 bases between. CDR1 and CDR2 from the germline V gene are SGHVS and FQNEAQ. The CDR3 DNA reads TGTGCCAGCAGCTTGGCGGAGCCTGATACGCAGTATTTT. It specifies CASSLAEPDTQYF.

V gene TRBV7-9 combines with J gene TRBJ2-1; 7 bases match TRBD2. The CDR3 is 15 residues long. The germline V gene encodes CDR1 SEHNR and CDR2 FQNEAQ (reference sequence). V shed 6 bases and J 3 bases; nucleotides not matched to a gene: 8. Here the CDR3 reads CASSPPTSSYNEQFF. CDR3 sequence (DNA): TGTGCCAGCAGTCCCCCGACTAGCAGCTACAATGAGCAGTTCTTC.

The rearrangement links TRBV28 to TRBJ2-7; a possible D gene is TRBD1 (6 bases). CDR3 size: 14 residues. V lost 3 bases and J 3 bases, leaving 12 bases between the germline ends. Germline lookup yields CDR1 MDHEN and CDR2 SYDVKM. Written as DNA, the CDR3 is TGTGCCAGCAGTTTGGACAGAGACGACTACGAGCAGTACTTC. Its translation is CASSLDRDDYEQYF.

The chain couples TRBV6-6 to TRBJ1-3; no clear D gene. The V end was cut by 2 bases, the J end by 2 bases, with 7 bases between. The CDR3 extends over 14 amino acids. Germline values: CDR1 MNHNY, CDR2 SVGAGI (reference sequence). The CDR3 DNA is TGTGCCAGCAGTTACGGGCAGGCTGGAAACACCATATATTTT. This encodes CASSYGQAGNTIYF.

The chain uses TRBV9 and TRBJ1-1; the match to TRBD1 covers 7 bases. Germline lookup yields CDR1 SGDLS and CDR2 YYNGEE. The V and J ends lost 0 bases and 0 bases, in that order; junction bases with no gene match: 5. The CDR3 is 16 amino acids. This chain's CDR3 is CASSVVTGALNTEAFF. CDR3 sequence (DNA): TGTGCCAGCAGCGTAGTCACAGGGGCCCTGAACACTGAAGCTTTCTTT.

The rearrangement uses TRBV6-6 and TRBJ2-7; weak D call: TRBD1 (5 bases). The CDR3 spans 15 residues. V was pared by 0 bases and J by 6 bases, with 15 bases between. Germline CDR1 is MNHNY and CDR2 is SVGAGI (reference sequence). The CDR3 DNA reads TGTGCCAGCAGTTACTCGGCTGGGCAGGGATTCGAGCAGTACTTC. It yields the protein CASSYSAGQGFEQYF.

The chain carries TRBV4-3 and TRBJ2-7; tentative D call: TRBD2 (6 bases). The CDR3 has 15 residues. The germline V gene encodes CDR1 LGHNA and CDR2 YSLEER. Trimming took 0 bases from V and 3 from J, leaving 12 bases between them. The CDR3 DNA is TGCGCCAGCAGCCAAGATGACGGCGGGAACTACGAGCAGTACTTC. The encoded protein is CASSQDDGGNYEQYF.

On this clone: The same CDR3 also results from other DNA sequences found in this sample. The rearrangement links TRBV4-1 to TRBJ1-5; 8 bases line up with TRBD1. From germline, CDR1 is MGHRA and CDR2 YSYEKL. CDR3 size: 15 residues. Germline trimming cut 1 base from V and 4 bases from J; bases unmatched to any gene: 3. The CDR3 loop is CASSQVRGQNQPQHF. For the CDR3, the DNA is TGCGCCAGCAGCCAAGTCAGGGGGCAGAATCAGCCCCAGCATTTT.

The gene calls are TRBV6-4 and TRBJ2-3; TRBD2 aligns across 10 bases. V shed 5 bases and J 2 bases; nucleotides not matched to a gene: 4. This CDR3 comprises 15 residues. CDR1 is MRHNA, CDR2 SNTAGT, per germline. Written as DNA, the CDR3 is TGTGCCAGCAGTTTAGCGGGGGGAACCACAGATACGCAGTATTTT. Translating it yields CASSLAGGTTDTQYF.

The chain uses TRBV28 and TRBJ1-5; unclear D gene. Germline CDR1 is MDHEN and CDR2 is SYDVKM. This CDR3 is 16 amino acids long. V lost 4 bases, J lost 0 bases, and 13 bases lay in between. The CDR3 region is CASSSLFIVSNQPQHF. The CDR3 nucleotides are TGTGCCAGCAGTTCCCTATTCATAGTTAGCAATCAGCCCCAGCATTTT. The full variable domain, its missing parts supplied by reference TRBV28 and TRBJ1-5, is DVKVTQSSRYLVKRTGEKVFLECVQDMDHENMFWYRQDPGLGLRLIYFSYDVKMKEKGDIPEGYSVSREKKERFSLILESASTNQTSMYLCASSSLFIVSNQPQHFGDGTRLSIL.

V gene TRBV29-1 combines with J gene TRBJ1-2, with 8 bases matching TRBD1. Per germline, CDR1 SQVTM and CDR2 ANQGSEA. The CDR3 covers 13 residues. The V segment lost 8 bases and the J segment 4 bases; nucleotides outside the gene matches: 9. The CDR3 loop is CSCAEGTGYGYTF. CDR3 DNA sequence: TGCAGCTGCGCAGAAGGGACAGGCTATGGCTACACCTTC.

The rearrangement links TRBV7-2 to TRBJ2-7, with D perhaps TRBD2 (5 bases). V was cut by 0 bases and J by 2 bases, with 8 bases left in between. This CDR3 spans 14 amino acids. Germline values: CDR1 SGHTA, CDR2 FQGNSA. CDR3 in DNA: TGTGCCAGCAGCTTAGCAGCGGAGACCTACGAGCAGTACTTC. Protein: CASSLAAETYEQYF.

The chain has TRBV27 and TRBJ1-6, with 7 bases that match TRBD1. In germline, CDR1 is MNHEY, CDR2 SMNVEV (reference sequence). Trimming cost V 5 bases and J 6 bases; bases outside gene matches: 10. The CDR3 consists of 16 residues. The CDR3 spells CASSNTGQEGNSPLHF. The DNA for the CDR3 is TGTGCCAGCAGTAATACCGGACAGGAGGGTAATTCACCCCTCCACTTT.

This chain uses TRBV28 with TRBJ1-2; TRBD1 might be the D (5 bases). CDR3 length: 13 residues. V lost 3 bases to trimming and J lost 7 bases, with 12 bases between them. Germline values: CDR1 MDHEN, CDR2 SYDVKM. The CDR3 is CASSLVRESGYTF. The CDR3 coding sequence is TGTGCCAGCAGTTTGGTCAGGGAAAGTGGCTACACCTTC.

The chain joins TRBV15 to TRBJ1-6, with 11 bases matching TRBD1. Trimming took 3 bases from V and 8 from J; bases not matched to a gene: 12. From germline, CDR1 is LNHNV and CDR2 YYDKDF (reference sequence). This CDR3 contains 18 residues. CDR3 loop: CATSSNLAGTGGYSPLHF. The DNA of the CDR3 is TGTGCCACCAGCAGCAACTTGGCTGGGACAGGGGGTTATTCACCCCTCCACTTT.

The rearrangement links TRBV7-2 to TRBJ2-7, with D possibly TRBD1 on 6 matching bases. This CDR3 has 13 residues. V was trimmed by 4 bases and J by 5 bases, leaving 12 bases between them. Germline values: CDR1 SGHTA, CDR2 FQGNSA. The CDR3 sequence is CASSYRVRDEQYF. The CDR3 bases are TGTGCCAGCAGCTACAGGGTGCGGGACGAGCAGTACTTC.

The CDR3 nucleotides are TGTGCCAGCAGCTCCCCCTTTTCCGCGAACACCGGGGAGCTGTTTTTT. Residues: CASSSPFSANTGELFF. This chain links TRBV11-2 with TRBJ2-2, with unresolved D. The CDR3 runs to 16 residues. Trimming removed 4 bases at V and 0 bases at J, with 12 bases between. Germline V gene sequence: CDR1 SGHAT, CDR2 FQNNGV.